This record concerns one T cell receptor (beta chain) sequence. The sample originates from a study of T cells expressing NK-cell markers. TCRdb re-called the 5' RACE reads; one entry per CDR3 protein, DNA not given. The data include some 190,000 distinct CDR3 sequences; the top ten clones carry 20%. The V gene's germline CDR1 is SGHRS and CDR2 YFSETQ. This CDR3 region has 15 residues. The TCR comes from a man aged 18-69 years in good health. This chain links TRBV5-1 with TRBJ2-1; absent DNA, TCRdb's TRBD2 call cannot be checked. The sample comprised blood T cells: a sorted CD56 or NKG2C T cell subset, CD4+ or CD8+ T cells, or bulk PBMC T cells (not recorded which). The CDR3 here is CASSLGLAGMDEQFF.